The 24 T cell receptor beta chains reported below all come from one sample, sequenced in a study of blood T cells in healthy people across ages. Combining a sample-barcoded 5' primer with a J-beta primer mix, a second PCR ran for roughly 7 to 12 cycles. TCRdb called the 5' RACE reads again in MiXCR, with one record for every CDR3 protein. The repertoire holds over 1.5 million distinct CDR3 sequences, with around 48% as singletons. The source material was blood. The receptors come from a woman aged 40-49 years in good health.

This clonotype was counted a single time. A read error may produce the germline difference seen at one junction end. The genes are TRBV7-3 and TRBJ2-1, with a weak D call TRBD1 (6 bases). The CDR3 extends over 14 amino acids. From germline, CDR1 is SGHTA and CDR2 FQGTGA. The DNA for the CDR3 is TGTGCCGGCAGCGTACAGGGTAGGAACAATGAGCAGTTCTTC. Amino acids: CAGSVQGRNNEQFF.

This clonotype was counted only a few times. The chain combines TRBV27 with TRBJ2-7; D not certain. From germline, CDR1 is MNHEY and CDR2 SMNVEV (reference sequence). Trimming took 8 bases from V and 7 from J, leaving 24 bases between them. The CDR3 length is 15 residues. The CDR3, as DNA: TGTGCCAGCGCCCCTTCTGGGAATCCTGCAGAGGAGCAGTACTTC. Its translation: CASAPSGNPAEEQYF.

This clonotype was counted a single time. This chain uses TRBV28 with TRBJ2-5; 8 bases map to TRBD1. Trimming took 5 bases from V and 3 from J; bases not matched to a gene: 8. Looked up from germline, CDR1 is MDHEN and CDR2 is SYDVKM. This CDR3 spans 15 amino acids. The CDR3 DNA follows: TGTGCCAGCAGTCCAACGGACAGGGCGGAAGAGACCCAGTACTTC. It codes for CASSPTDRAEETQYF.

This clonotype was observed a few times. The CDR3 protein is CASSIQQGLKDEQFF. CDR3 sequence (DNA): TGTGCCAGCAGCATCCAACAGGGACTTAAGGATGAGCAGTTCTTC. The J gene is TRBJ2-1, the V gene TRBV14, with D tentatively TRBD1 or TRBD2 (6 bases each). The germline V gene encodes CDR1 SGHDN and CDR2 FVKESK. The CDR3 has 15 residues. Trimming took 5 bases from V and 8 from J, leaving 19 bases between them.

The chain combines TRBV7-8 with TRBJ2-7; D perhaps matches TRBD2 (6 bases). CDR3 length: 14 residues. Germline V gene sequence: CDR1 SGHVS, CDR2 FQNEAQ. V lost 5 bases, J lost 4 bases, and 15 bases lay in between. The CDR3 DNA reads TGTGCCAGCAGCCCCGAGGGGCGGGATTACGAGCAGTACTTC. Protein product: CASSPEGRDYEQYF. The full variable domain, in which reference TRBV7-8 and TRBJ2-7 provide the parts outside the CDR3, is GAGVSQSPRYKVAKRGQDVALRCDPISGHVSLFWYQQALGQGPEFLTYFQNEAQLDKSGLPSDRFFAERPEGSVSTLKIQRTQQEDSAVYLCASSPEGRDYEQYFGPGTRLTVT.

This chain joins TRBV29-1 and TRBJ1-2; 7 bases map to TRBD1. The CDR3 covers 20 residues. Germline values: CDR1 SQVTM, CDR2 ANQGSEA. V was pared by 0 bases and J by 5 bases, with 24 bases of the junction left unmatched. This CDR3 reads CSVEDSGITGEYLEGYGYTF. The CDR3, as DNA: TGCAGCGTTGAAGATAGCGGGATTACAGGGGAGTACCTAGAAGGTTATGGCTACACCTTC.

The V and J genes are TRBV7-2 and TRBJ2-1; D unresolved. CDR3 length: 16 residues. Germline CDR1 is SGHTA and CDR2 is FQGNSA. Trimming took 3 bases from V and 1 from J, leaving 13 bases between them. As DNA, the CDR3 is TGTGCCAGCAGCTTCTTGCCGAGTGGATCCTACAATGAGCAGTTCTTC. As protein: CASSFLPSGSYNEQFF.

In this sample, this clonotype turned up a few times. This chain links TRBV20-1 with TRBJ2-4; the D gene is possibly TRBD2 (7 bases). This CDR3 comprises 15 residues. Trimming removed 5 bases from V and 2 bases from J, with 16 bases in between. CDR1 and CDR2 from the germline V gene are DFQATT and SNEGSKA (reference sequence). In DNA form, the CDR3 reads TGCAGTGCTGAGGGAGGGGGGGCATCCAAAAACATTCAGTACTTC. Amino acids: CSAEGGGASKNIQYF.

In this sample, this clonotype turned up a few times. The chain uses TRBV7-9 and TRBJ2-3; D not certain. Germline CDR1 is SEHNR and CDR2 is FQNEAQ (reference sequence). The ends were cut back, 6 bases at V and 7 bases at J, with 17 bases in the middle. This CDR3 is 14 amino acids long. CDR3 sequence reads: CASRPYEAGYTQYF. CDR3 DNA: TGTGCCAGCAGACCGTACGAGGCTGGGTATACGCAGTATTTT.

This clonotype has a handful of counts. The chain carries TRBV25-1 and TRBJ2-5, with D perhaps matching TRBD1 (6 bases). This CDR3 is built from 18 residues. CDR1 is MGHDK and CDR2 is SYGVNS in the germline V gene. Trimming removed 1 base at V and 1 base at J, with 19 bases between. The CDR3 nucleotides are TGTGCCAGCAGTGAATGGAAAGGGGCCGGACAGATCCAAGAGACCCAGTACTTC. Translation gives CASSEWKGAGQIQETQYF. Full variable domain (rest looked up from reference TRBV25-1 and TRBJ2-5): EADIYQTPRYLVIGTGKKITLECSQTMGHDKMYWYQQDPGMELHLIHYSYGVNSTEKGDLSSESTVSRIRTEHFPLTLESARPSHTSQYLCASSEWKGAGQIQETQYFGPGTRLLVL.

J is TRBJ1-4 and V is TRBV6-2 or TRBV6-3; D might be TRBD1 (5 bases). The germline V gene has CDR1 MNHEY and CDR2 SVGEGT. The germline V and J ends were trimmed by 6 bases and 5 bases, with 16 bases remaining between them. The CDR3 is 15 residues long. CDR3 coding DNA: TGTGCCAGCAGACGAGGAGGGACCTTAAATGAAAAACTGTTTTTT. This gives the protein CASRRGGTLNEKLFF.

The chain employs TRBV7-9 and TRBJ1-1; 10 nucleotides agree with TRBD1. Germline V CDR1 and CDR2: SEHNR, FQNEAQ (reference sequence). The CDR3 is made up of 16 amino acids. Trimming cost V 5 bases and J 7 bases; bases outside gene matches: 13. The CDR3 DNA sequence: TGTGCCAGCAGCCCGACCCGGACAGGGGGATTAGGTGAAGCTTTCTTT. Translating gives CASSPTRTGGLGEAFF. Full variable domain (missing parts from reference TRBV7-9 and TRBJ1-1): DTGVSQNPRHKITKRGQNVTFRCDPISEHNRLYWYRQTLGQGPEFLTYFQNEAQLEKSRLLSDRFSAERPKGSFSTLEIQRTEQGDSAMYLCASSPTRTGGLGEAFFGQGTRLTVV.

V usage is TRBV7-8 and J usage is TRBJ2-3, with D tentatively TRBD1 or TRBD2 (5 bases each). The V gene's germline CDR1 is SGHVS and CDR2 FQNEAQ. The CDR3 has 13 residues. Trimming removed 3 bases from V and 7 bases from J, with 11 bases in between. CDR3 sequence: CASSLVRGHTQYF. The CDR3 DNA sequence: TGTGCCAGCAGCTTGGTACGGGGACATACGCAGTATTTT.

The J gene is TRBJ2-3, the V gene TRBV4-2, with 10 bases fitting TRBD2. V shed 0 bases, J shed 2 bases, and the junction held 17 bases outside the gene matches. The CDR3 extends over 21 amino acids. CDR1 is LGHNA and CDR2 is YNFKEQ in the germline V gene. CDR3 region: CASSQDRRPSGSPSHTDTQYF. The CDR3 bases are TGTGCCAGCAGCCAAGATCGGAGGCCTAGCGGGAGTCCCTCTCACACAGATACGCAGTATTTT.

The gene calls are TRBV20-1 and TRBJ2-3, with TRBD2 matching over 10 bases. There are 16 residues in the CDR3. The V and J ends lost 1 base and 0 bases, in that order; junction bases with no gene match: 4. Germline V gene data show CDR1 as DFQATT and CDR2 as SNEGSKA (reference sequence). The CDR3 DNA reads TGCAGTGCTAGAGGGACTAGCGGACCTAGCACAGATACGCAGTATTTT. Protein sequence: CSARGTSGPSTDTQYF.

V and J are TRBV27 and TRBJ2-1, with 8 bases matching TRBD2. V lost 7 bases to trimming and J lost 2 bases; unmatched junction nucleotides: 13. Germline loops: CDR1 MNHEY, CDR2 SMNVEV (reference sequence). The CDR3 is made up of 17 amino acids. The CDR3 nucleotides are TGTGCCAGCAACCCCTCGAGCGGGGGACTCCCCTACAATGAGCAGTTCTTC. Translated: CASNPSSGGLPYNEQFF.

This clonotype was detected a few times. The gene calls are TRBV3-1 and TRBJ2-7; TRBD1 aligns across 9 bases. Trimming removed 4 bases from V and 2 bases from J; junction bases left unmatched: 3. Germline V lookup: CDR1 LGHDT, CDR2 YNNKEL (reference sequence). The length of the CDR3 is 14 residues. As DNA, the CDR3 is TGTGCCAGCAGCCCGACAGGGGGTACCTACGAGCAGTACTTC. As protein: CASSPTGGTYEQYF.

The V and J genes are TRBV27 and TRBJ2-5; 9 bases are a match to TRBD1. J gave up 11 bases and V 4 bases, and 14 bases lay outside the gene matches. CDR3 length equals 15 residues. CDR1 is MNHEY, CDR2 SMNVEV, per germline (reference sequence). The CDR3 reads CASSSSGTGPTEQYF. The CDR3, as DNA: TGTGCCAGCAGTTCATCCGGGACAGGGCCAACGGAGCAGTACTTC.

The sample holds one count of this clonotype. CDR3 in DNA: TGTGCCAGCAACTCCGACGGGGGACTAGCGGGAGATACGCAGTATTTT. This gives the protein CASNSDGGLAGDTQYF. The V gene is TRBV11-1, the J gene TRBJ2-3, with 12 nucleotides matching TRBD2. Germline CDR1 reads SGHAT; CDR2 reads FQDESV (reference sequence). V lost 7 bases, J lost 5 bases, and 10 bases stayed unmatched. The CDR3 loop spans 16 amino acids.

This clonotype appeared a few times. J is TRBJ1-2 and V is TRBV29-1; D ambiguous. The germline CDR1 and CDR2 sequences are SQVTM and ANQGSEA. There are 11 residues in the CDR3. The V end lost 4 bases, the J end lost 4 bases, and 7 bases lay between the germline ends. CDR3 residues: CSVAPGYGYTF. The CDR3 bases are TGCAGCGTTGCACCAGGCTATGGCTACACCTTC. The variable domain in full, with the rest retrieved from reference TRBV29-1 and TRBJ1-2, is SAVISQKPSRDICQRGTSLTIQCQVDSQVTMMFWYRQQPGQSLTLIATANQGSEATYESGFVIDKFPISRPNLTFSTLTVSNMSPEDSSIYLCSVAPGYGYTFGSGTRLTVV.

This chain joins TRBV29-1 and TRBJ1-1; D is undetermined. Germline V gives CDR1 SQVTM, CDR2 ANQGSEA. With 7 bases removed from V and 1 base from J, the gap between germline ends came to 16 bases. The CDR3 runs 14 residues. The CDR3 protein is CSDRPHGKNTEAFF. The CDR3 DNA follows: TGCAGCGACCGACCACATGGGAAGAACACTGAAGCTTTCTTT.

The chain is built from TRBV10-3 and TRBJ1-2; TRBD1 agrees at 8 bases. The CDR3 runs 16 residues. J gave up 6 bases and V 3 bases, and 12 bases lay outside the gene matches. The V gene's germline CDR1 is ENHRY and CDR2 SYGVKD. CDR3 coding DNA: TGTGCCATCAGTGACGTTTTTACAGGGGGGCTCCATGGCTACACCTTC. This encodes CAISDVFTGGLHGYTF.

This clonotype was counted a few times. The V and J genes are TRBV6-6 and TRBJ2-3; the D is unclear. The length of the CDR3 is 13 residues. V was trimmed by 2 bases and J by 2 bases, leaving 5 bases between them. The germline CDR1 and CDR2 sequences are MNHNY and SVGAGI (reference sequence). CDR3 sequence (DNA): TGTGCCAGCAGTTACCAGAACACAGATACGCAGTATTTT. Translated: CASSYQNTDTQYF.

In the case of this clonotype: One end of the junction is discordant with germline, which a read error may explain. The rearrangement uses TRBV15 and TRBJ2-7; D is ambiguous. The V gene's germline CDR1 is LNHNV and CDR2 YYDKDF (reference sequence). The CDR3 runs to 13 residues. The CDR3 DNA is TGTGCCACCAGCAGAGCTGAAGCCTACGAGCAGAACTTC. Protein sequence: CATSRAEAYEQNF.